The 17 T cell receptor beta chains below all came from one sample that was sequenced in a study of early T cells in non-severe SARS-CoV-2 infection. TCRdb called the 5' RACE reads again in MiXCR, with one record for every CDR3 protein. This sample has 80,000 to 95,000 distinct CDR3 sequences, with about 15% found just once. Sequencing input: whole blood. The receptors were sampled from an adult who was a healthcare worker with PCR-confirmed SARS-CoV-2 infection or an uninfected control (not recorded which).

This clonotype was seen more than once but under ten times. V and J are TRBV7-9 and TRBJ2-5; the D is unclear. CDR3 size: 15 residues. CDR1 and CDR2 from the germline V gene are SEHNR and FQNEAQ (reference sequence). The V end lost 2 bases, the J end lost 3 bases, and 13 bases lay between the germline ends. CDR3 region: CASSLSGWAEETQYF. The CDR3 bases are TGTGCCAGCAGCTTAAGTGGGTGGGCAGAAGAGACCCAGTACTTC.

This clonotype has only a few counts. The V call is TRBV24-1, the J call TRBJ2-2; D is undetermined. Germline V lookup: CDR1 KGHDR, CDR2 SFDVKD. The V and J ends lost 7 bases and 1 base respectively, with 6 bases between them. The CDR3 runs to 13 residues. The CDR3 DNA reads TGTGCCACCAGGGGGTTGAACACCGGGGAGCTGTTTTTT. Translated, it gives CATRGLNTGELFF.

This clonotype came up a few times. The rearrangement uses TRBV7-3 and TRBJ2-5, with 8 positions matching TRBD2. Germline V lookup: CDR1 SGHTA, CDR2 FQGTGA. The CDR3 loop spans 14 amino acids. V was clipped by 0 bases and J by 8 bases; unmatched bases: 5. CDR3 DNA sequence: TGTGCCAGCAGCTTAACCGCGGGGGGCCCTACCCAGTACTTC. This gives the protein CASSLTAGGPTQYF.

As for this clonotype: One end of the junction varies from germline; a read error may be responsible. The chain has TRBV29-1 and TRBJ1-1; the D gene is possibly TRBD1 (6 bases). This CDR3 contains 11 residues. The germline V gene has CDR1 SQVTM and CDR2 ANQGSEA. CDR3 DNA sequence: TGCAGCGTTGAGGACCGGGGGGCAGCTTTCTTC. Protein sequence: CSVEDRGAAFF.

This clonotype was detected many times. This chain uses TRBV2 with TRBJ2-3, with D possibly TRBD2 on 5 matching bases. V was cut by 7 bases and J by 5 bases, with 10 bases left in between. The CDR3 contains 12 residues. Germline CDR1 is SNHLY and CDR2 is FYNNEI. The CDR3 spells CASTTSKDTQYF. CDR3 DNA sequence: TGTGCCAGCACCACTAGTAAAGATACGCAGTATTTT.

This clonotype has only a few counts. CDR3 DNA sequence: TGTGCCAGCACCCAGGATTGGACAGTCCAAGAGACCCAGTACTTC. Its translation is CASTQDWTVQETQYF. The V and J genes are TRBV6-1 and TRBJ2-5, with D possibly being TRBD1 (6 bases). Deletions cut 7 bases from V and 1 base from J, with 16 bases between. Germline V gene sequence: CDR1 MNHNS, CDR2 SASEGT. The CDR3 length is 15 residues.

In its sample, this clonotype was seen a few times. The chain combines TRBV29-1 with TRBJ1-3, with D possibly matching TRBD1 (6 bases). The CDR3 contains 14 residues. V shed 3 bases and J shed 1 base, with 10 bases lying between them. Germline loops: CDR1 SQVTM, CDR2 ANQGSEA. CDR3 loop: CSVDQGRSGNTIYF. CDR3 in DNA: TGCAGCGTTGATCAGGGGCGGTCTGGAAACACCATATATTTT.

J is TRBJ1-3 and V is TRBV19; no reliable D call. This CDR3 contains 15 residues. In germline, CDR1 is LNHDA, CDR2 SQIVND (reference sequence). Trimming pared 1 base from V and 0 bases from J, leaving 7 bases between. The CDR3 DNA follows: TGTGCCAGTAGTATAGCACGGCTCTCTGGAAACACCATATATTTT. Encoded protein: CASSIARLSGNTIYF.

The rearrangement links TRBV7-9 to TRBJ1-5; D might be TRBD1 (5 bases). V lost 4 bases and J 0 bases, leaving 7 bases between the germline ends. CDR1 SEHNR and CDR2 FQNEAQ come from the germline V gene (reference sequence). The CDR3 covers 14 residues. The chain's CDR3 is CASSSRDSNQPQHF. The CDR3 DNA is TGTGCCAGCAGCTCCAGGGATAGCAATCAGCCCCAGCATTTT.

The table lists this clonotype with many counts. V usage is TRBV28 and J usage is TRBJ1-3; D not resolved. Germline CDR1 and CDR2: MDHEN and SYDVKM. This CDR3 contains 16 residues. V was pared by 4 bases and J by 4 bases, with 17 bases between. The CDR3 here is CASSYWEQLPGNTIYF. The CDR3 DNA is TGTGCCAGCAGTTACTGGGAACAGCTCCCAGGAAACACCATATATTTT.

The J gene is TRBJ2-3, the V gene TRBV10-2, with 11 positions matching TRBD2. The V and J ends lost 7 bases and 5 bases, in that order; junction bases with no gene match: 5. Germline CDR1 reads WSHSY; CDR2 reads SAAADI. The CDR3 contains 14 residues. The CDR3 nucleotides read TGCGCCAGCAATAGCGGGGGGGCCGGAGATACGCAGTATTTT. It codes for CASNSGGAGDTQYF.

The V call is TRBV20-1, the J call TRBJ2-3; D is possibly TRBD1 or TRBD2 (5 bases each). In germline, CDR1 is DFQATT, CDR2 SNEGSKA (reference sequence). V was trimmed by 6 bases and J by 5 bases, leaving 18 bases between them. The CDR3 is made up of 14 amino acids. The CDR3 coding sequence is TGCAGTGCCCCCATCACGGGACGGCGAGATACGCAGTATTTT. Its translation: CSAPITGRRDTQYF.

The gene calls are TRBV7-9 and TRBJ2-5, with TRBD1 matching over 10 bases. The V segment lost 5 bases and the J segment 2 bases; nucleotides outside the gene matches: 5. CDR1 and CDR2 (germline): SEHNR, FQNEAQ (reference sequence). CDR3 length: 15 amino acids. CDR3 sequence (DNA): TGTGCCAGCAGCACTGGACAGGGGGGGCAAGAGACCCAGTACTTC. The encoded protein is CASSTGQGGQETQYF.

This clonotype showed up just a few times. The V gene is TRBV5-5, the J gene TRBJ1-4, with TRBD1 matching over 9 bases. This CDR3 is built from 16 residues. V was pared by 4 bases and J by 5 bases, with 9 bases of the junction left unmatched. Germline V lookup: CDR1 SGHKS, CDR2 YYEKEE (reference sequence). CDR3 region: CASSPLQGAGNEKLFF. CDR3 nucleotide sequence: TGTGCCAGCAGCCCATTACAGGGGGCAGGGAATGAAAAACTGTTTTTT.

The sample holds one count of this clonotype. This chain connects TRBV27 to TRBJ2-7; 9 bases map to TRBD2. The CDR3 has 15 amino acids. Unmatched junction bases numbered 8, after V lost 1 base and J lost 7 bases. Germline loops: CDR1 MNHEY, CDR2 SMNVEV (reference sequence). The CDR3, as DNA: TGTGCCAGCAGTTTATGGGGCGGGGGGGCCCGGGAGCAGTACTTC. Translated, it gives CASSLWGGGAREQYF.

This clonotype was picked up many times. This sequence joins TRBV4-2 and TRBJ1-6, with TRBD1 matching over 7 bases. The CDR3 is made up of 17 amino acids. V lost 0 bases, J lost 10 bases, and 12 bases stayed unmatched. The germline CDR1 and CDR2 sequences are LGHNA and YNFKEQ. This CDR3 is CASSQESQGVSRSPLHF. In DNA form, the CDR3 reads TGTGCCAGCAGCCAAGAGTCCCAGGGGGTTTCGAGGTCACCCCTCCACTTT.

This clonotype was detected ten times or more. This chain links TRBV27 with TRBJ2-5; maybe TRBD2 (6 bases). Trimming pared 3 bases from V and 4 bases from J, leaving 12 bases between. The CDR3 contains 14 residues. Germline V gene lookup returns CDR1 MNHEY and CDR2 SMNVEV (reference sequence). The CDR3 DNA reads TGTGCCAGCAGTTTCGCGGGGCCCACAGAGACCCAGTACTTC. Translation gives CASSFAGPTETQYF.